The present T cell receptor beta chain was sequenced within a study of blood T cell repertoires in COVID-19. Study summary: Sources were T cells, B-cell-depleted T cells, or PBMCs; the material itself was cDNA or gDNA.

Germline V gene lookup returns CDR1 SGHRS and CDR2 YFSETQ. The CDR3 contains 13 residues. V lost 5 bases, J lost 4 bases, and 5 bases stayed unmatched. Using immunoSEQ multiplex PCR, the repertoire was profiled, and TCRdb retains in-frame clones only, with some absent. Among about 87,000 clones listed, over 75% were seen once. The genes are TRBV5-1 and TRBJ2-7, with TRBD1 matching over 8 bases. The receptor comes from a woman at least 80 years old with active or convalescent COVID-19. The specimen was peripheral blood. CDR3 loop: CASSLTGDYEQYF. CDR3 in DNA: TGCGCCAGCAGTTTGACAGGGGATTACGAGCAGTACTTC.